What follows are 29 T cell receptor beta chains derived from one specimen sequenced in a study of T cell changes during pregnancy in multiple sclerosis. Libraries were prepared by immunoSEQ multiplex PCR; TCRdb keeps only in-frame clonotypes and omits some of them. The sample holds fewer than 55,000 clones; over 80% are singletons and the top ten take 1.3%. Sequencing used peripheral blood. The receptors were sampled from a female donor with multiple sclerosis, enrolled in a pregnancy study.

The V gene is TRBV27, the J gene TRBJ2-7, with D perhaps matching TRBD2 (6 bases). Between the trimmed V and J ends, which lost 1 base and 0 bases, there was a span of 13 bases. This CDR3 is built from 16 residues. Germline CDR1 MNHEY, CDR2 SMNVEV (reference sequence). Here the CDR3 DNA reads TGTGCCAGCAGTTTATTCTTGGGACTCAGCTCCTACGAGCAGTACTTC. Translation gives CASSLFLGLSSYEQYF.

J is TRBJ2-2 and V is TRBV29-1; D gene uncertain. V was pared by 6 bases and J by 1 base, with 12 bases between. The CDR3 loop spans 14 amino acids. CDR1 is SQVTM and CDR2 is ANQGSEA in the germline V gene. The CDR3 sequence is CSVTLRQNTGELFF. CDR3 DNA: TGCAGCGTCACCCTCCGACAGAACACCGGGGAGCTGTTTTTT.

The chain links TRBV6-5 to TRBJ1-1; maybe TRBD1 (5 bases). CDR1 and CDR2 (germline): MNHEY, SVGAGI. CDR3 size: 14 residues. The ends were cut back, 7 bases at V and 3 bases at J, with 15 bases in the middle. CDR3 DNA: TGTGCCAGCATTTTAGGGGCCGGGGACACTGAAGCTTTCTTT. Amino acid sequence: CASILGAGDTEAFF.

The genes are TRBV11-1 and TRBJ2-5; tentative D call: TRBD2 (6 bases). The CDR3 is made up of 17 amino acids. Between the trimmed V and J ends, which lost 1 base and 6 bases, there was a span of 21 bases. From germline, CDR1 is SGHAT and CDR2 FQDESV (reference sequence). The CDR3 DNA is TGTGCCAGCAGCTTAGACTCCCCGGGAGATTGGCCCCAGACCCAGTACTTC. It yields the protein CASSLDSPGDWPQTQYF.

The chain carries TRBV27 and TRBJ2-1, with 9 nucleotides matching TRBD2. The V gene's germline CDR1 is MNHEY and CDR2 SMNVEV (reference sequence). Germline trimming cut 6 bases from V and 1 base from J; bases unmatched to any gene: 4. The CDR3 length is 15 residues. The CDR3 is CASRISGSSYNEQFF. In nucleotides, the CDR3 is TGTGCCAGCAGAATTAGCGGGAGTTCCTACAATGAGCAGTTCTTC.

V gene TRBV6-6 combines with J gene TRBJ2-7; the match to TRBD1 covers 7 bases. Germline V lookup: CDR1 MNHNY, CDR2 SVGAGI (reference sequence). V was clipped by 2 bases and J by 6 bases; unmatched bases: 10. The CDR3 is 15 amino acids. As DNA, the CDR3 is TGTGCCAGCAGTTACCTAGGGACAGTTCGGGCCGAGCAGTACTTC. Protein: CASSYLGTVRAEQYF.

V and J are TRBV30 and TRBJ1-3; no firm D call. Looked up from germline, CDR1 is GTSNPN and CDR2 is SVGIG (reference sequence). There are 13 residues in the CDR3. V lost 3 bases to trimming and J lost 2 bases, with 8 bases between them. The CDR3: CAWSRRTGNTIYF. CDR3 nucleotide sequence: TGTGCCTGGAGCCGACGAACTGGAAACACCATATATTTT.

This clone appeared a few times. The CDR3 DNA is TGTGCCAGCAGCCCCGGGGAGGAACCCTACGAGCAGTACTTC. It is translated as CASSPGEEPYEQYF. The V call is TRBV9, the J call TRBJ2-7; tentative D call: TRBD2 (6 bases). CDR3 size: 14 residues. V shed 4 bases and J shed 2 bases, with 13 bases lying between them. Germline V gene data show CDR1 as SGDLS and CDR2 as YYNGEE.

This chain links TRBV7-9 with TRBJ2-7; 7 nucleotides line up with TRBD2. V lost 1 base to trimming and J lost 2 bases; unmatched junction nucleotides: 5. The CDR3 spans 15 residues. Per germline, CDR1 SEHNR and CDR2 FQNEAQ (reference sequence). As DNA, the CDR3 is TGTGCCAGCAGCTTAGATCTAGCGGTTCCCTACGAGCAGTACTTC. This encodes CASSLDLAVPYEQYF.

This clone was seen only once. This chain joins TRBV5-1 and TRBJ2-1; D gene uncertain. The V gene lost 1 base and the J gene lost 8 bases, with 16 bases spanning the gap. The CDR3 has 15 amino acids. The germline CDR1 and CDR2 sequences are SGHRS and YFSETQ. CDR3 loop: CASSLSISGVDEQFF. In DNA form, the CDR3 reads TGCGCCAGCAGCTTGTCTATTTCTGGGGTCGATGAGCAGTTCTTC. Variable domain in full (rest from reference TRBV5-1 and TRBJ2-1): KAGVTQTPRYLIKTRGQQVTLSCSPISGHRSVSWYQQTPGQGLQFLFEYFSETQRNKGNFPGRFSGRQFSNSRSEMNVSTLELGDSALYLCASSLSISGVDEQFFGPGTRLTVL.

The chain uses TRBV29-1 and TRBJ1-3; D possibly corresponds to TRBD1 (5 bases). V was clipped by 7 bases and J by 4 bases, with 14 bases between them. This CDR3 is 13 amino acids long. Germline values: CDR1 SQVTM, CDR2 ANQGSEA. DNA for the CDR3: TGCAGCGCCATCCAGGGAGAGGGAAACACCATATATTTT. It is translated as CSAIQGEGNTIYF.

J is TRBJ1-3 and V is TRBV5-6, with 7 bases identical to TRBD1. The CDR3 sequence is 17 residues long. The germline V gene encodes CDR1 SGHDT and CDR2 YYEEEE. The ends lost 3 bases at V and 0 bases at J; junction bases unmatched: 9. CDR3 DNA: TGTGCCAGCAGCTATACAGGGGACGGAGACTCTGGAAACACCATATATTTT. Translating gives CASSYTGDGDSGNTIYF.

The CDR3 sequence is CASAGVANEKLFF. The CDR3 region has the DNA TGTGCCTCTGCAGGGGTGGCTAATGAAAAACTGTTTTTT. The chain couples TRBV30 to TRBJ1-4, with a weak D call TRBD1 (6 bases). This CDR3 has 13 residues. Trimming stripped 7 bases from V and 3 bases from J, with 12 bases between. The germline V gene encodes CDR1 GTSNPN and CDR2 SVGIG (reference sequence).

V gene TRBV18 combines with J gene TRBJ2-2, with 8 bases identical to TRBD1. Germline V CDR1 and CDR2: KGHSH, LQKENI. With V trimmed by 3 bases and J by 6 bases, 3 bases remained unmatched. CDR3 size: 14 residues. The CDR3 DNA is TGTGCCAGCTCACCTGGACAGGGACCCGGGGAGCTGTTTTTT. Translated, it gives CASSPGQGPGELFF.

The CDR3: CASSARGYGQPQHF. CDR3 coding DNA: TGTGCCAGCAGCGCCAGGGGCTACGGGCAGCCCCAGCATTTT. V is TRBV7-2 and J is TRBJ1-5; D may be TRBD1 (6 bases). Per the germline V gene, CDR1 is SGHTA and CDR2 is FQGNSA. There are 14 residues in the CDR3. Trimming pared 5 bases from V and 7 bases from J, leaving 15 bases between.

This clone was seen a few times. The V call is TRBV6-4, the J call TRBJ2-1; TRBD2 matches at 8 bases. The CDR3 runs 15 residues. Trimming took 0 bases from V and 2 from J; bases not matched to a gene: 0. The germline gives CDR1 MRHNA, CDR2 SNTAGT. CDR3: CASSDSAGAYNEQFF. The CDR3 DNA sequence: TGTGCCAGCAGTGACTCAGCGGGAGCCTACAATGAGCAGTTCTTC.

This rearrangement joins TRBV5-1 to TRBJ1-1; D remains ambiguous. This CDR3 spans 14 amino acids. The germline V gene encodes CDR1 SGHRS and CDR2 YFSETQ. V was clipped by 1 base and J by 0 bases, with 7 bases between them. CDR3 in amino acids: CASSLWYLNTEAFF. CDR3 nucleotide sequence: TGCGCCAGCAGCTTGTGGTACCTGAACACTGAAGCTTTCTTT.

In nucleotides, the CDR3 is TGTGCCAGTAGTAATTTTGGGGGACAGGGAAACACCATATATTTT. Its translation: CASSNFGGQGNTIYF. The chain employs TRBV19 and TRBJ1-3; TRBD1 matches at 7 bases. V lost 4 bases to trimming and J lost 4 bases; unmatched junction nucleotides: 7. Germline CDR1 and CDR2: LNHDA and SQIVND (reference sequence). The CDR3 runs to 15 residues.

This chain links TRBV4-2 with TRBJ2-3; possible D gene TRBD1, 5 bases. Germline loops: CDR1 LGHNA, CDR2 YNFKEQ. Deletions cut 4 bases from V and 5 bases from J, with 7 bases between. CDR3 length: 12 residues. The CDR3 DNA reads TGTGCCAGCAGCCCACAGGTAGATACGCAGTATTTT. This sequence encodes CASSPQVDTQYF.

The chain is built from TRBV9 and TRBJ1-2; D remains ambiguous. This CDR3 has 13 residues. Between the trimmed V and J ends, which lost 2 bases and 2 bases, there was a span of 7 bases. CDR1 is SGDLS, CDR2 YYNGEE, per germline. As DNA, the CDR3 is TGTGCCAGCAGCGTGGGCCAAAACTATGGCTACACCTTC. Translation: CASSVGQNYGYTF. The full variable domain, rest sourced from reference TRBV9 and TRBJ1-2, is DSGVTQTPKHLITATGQRVTLRCSPRSGDLSVYWYQQSLDQGLQFLIQYYNGEERAKGNILERFSAQQFPDLHSELNLSSLELGDSALYFCASSVGQNYGYTFGSGTRLTVV.

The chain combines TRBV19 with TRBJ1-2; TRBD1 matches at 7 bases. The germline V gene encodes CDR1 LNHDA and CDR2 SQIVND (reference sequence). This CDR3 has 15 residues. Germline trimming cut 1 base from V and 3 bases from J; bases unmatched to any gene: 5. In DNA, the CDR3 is TGTGCCAGTAGTATAGGGGAAGGACAGGACTATGGCTACACCTTC. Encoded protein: CASSIGEGQDYGYTF.

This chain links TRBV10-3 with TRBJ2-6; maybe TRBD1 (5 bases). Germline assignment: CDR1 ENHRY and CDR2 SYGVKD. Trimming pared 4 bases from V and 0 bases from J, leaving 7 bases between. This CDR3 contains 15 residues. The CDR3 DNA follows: TGTGCCATCAGTGGACAGCTCTCTGGGGCCAACGTCCTGACTTTC. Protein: CAISGQLSGANVLTF.

CDR3 DNA sequence: TGTGCCAGCAGCTTAACGGGGGATTTGGGGACTGAAGCTTTCTTT. Translating gives CASSLTGDLGTEAFF. The chain links TRBV7-3 to TRBJ1-1; D is possibly TRBD1 (5 bases). V dropped 0 bases and J dropped 5 bases, with 13 bases sitting between them. This CDR3 spans 15 amino acids. Germline CDR1 and CDR2: SGHTA and FQGTGA.

The CDR3 is CASSGGSSYNEQFF. The CDR3 DNA reads TGTGCCAGCAGTGGCGGGAGCTCCTACAATGAGCAGTTCTTC. The genes are TRBV6-4 and TRBJ2-1; TRBD2 matches 7 bases. CDR3 length equals 14 residues. J gave up 0 bases and V 4 bases, and 0 bases lay outside the gene matches. CDR1 MRHNA and CDR2 SNTAGT come from the germline V gene.

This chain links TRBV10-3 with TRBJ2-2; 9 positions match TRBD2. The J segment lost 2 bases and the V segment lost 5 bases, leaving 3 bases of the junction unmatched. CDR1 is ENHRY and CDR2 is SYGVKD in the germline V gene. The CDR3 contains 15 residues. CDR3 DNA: TGTGCCATCAGTCCGACTAGCGGAAACACCGGGGAGCTGTTTTTT. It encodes CAISPTSGNTGELFF.

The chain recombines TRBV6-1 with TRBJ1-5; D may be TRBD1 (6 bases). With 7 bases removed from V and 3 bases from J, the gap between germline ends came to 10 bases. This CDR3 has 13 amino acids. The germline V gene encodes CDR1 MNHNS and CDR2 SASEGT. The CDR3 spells CASTNRDNQPQHF. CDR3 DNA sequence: TGTGCCAGCACGAACAGGGACAATCAGCCCCAGCATTTT.

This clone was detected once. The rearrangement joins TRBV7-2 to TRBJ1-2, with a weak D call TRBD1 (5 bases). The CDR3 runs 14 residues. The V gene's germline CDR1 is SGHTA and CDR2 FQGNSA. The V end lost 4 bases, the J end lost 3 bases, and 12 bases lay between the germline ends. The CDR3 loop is CASSSVGLHYGYTF. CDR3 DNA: TGTGCCAGCAGCTCCGTGGGACTGCACTATGGCTACACCTTC. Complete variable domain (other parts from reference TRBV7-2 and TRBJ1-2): GAGVSQSPSNKVTEKGKDVELRCDPISGHTALYWYRQSLGQGLEFLIYFQGNSAPDKSGLPSDRFSAERTGGSVSTLTIQRTQQEDSAVYLCASSSVGLHYGYTFGSGTRLTVV.

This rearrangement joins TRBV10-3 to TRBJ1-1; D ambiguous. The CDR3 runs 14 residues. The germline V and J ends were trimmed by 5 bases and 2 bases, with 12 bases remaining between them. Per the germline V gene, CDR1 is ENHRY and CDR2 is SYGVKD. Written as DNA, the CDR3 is TGTGCCATCAGTAAGGAGGAAGATAACACTGAAGCTTTCTTT. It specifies CAISKEEDNTEAFF.

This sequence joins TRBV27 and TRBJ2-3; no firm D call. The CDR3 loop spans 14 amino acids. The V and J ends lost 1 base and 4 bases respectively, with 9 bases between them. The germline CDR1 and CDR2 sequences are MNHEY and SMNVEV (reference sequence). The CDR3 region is CASSLFHEADTQYF. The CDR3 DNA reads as TGTGCCAGCAGTTTATTTCACGAGGCAGATACGCAGTATTTT.